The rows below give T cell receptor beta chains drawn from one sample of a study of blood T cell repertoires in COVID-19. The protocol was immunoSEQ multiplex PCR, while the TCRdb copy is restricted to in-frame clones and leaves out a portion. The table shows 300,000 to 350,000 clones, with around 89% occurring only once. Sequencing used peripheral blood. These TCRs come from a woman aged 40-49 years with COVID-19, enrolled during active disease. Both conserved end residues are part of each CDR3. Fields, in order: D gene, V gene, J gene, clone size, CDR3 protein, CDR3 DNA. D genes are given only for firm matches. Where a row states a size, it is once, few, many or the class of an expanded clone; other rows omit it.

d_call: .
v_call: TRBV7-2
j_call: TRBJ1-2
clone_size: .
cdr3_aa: CASSSTGWGGYTF
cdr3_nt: TGTGCCAGCAGCTCGACAGGATGGGGTGGCTACACCTTC

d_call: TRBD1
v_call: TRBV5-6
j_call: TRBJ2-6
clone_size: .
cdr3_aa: CASSFGTGFSGANVLTF
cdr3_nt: TGTGCCAGCAGCTTCGGGACAGGGTTCTCTGGGGCCAACGTCCTGACTTTC

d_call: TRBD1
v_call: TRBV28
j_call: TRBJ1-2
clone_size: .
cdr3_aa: CASSLGPGQGQGYGYTF
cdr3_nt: TGTGCCAGCAGTTTAGGCCCCGGACAGGGTCAAGGATATGGCTACACCTTC

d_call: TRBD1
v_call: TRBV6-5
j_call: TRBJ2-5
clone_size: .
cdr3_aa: CASSYRTGQETQYF
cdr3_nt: TGTGCCAGCAGTTACAGGACAGGCCAAGAGACCCAGTACTTC

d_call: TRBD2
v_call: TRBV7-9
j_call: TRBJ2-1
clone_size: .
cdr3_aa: CASSQDSGTYYNEQFF
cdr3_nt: TGTGCCAGCAGCCAAGATAGCGGGACTTACTACAATGAGCAGTTCTTC

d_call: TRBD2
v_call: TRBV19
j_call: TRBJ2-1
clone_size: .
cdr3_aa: CASSISGVSYNEQFF
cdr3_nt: TGTGCCAGTAGTATTAGCGGGGTCTCCTACAATGAGCAGTTCTTC

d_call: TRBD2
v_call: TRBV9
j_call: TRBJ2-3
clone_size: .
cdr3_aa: CASSVAAGLFTDTQYF
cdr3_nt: TGTGCCAGCAGCGTAGCTGCGGGACTATTCACAGATACGCAGTATTTT

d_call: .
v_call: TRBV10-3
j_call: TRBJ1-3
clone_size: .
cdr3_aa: CAIRGSSGNTIYF
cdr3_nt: TGTGCCATCAGAGGGAGCTCTGGAAACACCATATATTTT

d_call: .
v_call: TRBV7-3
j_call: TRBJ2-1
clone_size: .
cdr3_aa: CASSLATEYNEQFF
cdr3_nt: TGTGCCAGCAGCTTAGCGACAGAATACAATGAGCAGTTCTTC

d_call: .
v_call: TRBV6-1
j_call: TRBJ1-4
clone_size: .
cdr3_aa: CASSEGESGAWEKLFF
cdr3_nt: TGTGCCAGCAGTGAAGGAGAGTCAGGGGCGTGGGAAAAACTGTTTTTT

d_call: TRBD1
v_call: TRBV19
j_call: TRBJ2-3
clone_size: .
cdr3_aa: CATRLPGQLTDTQYF
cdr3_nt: TGTGCCACCAGACTTCCGGGACAGCTCACAGATACGCAGTATTTT

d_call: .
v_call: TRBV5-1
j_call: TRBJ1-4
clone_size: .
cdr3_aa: CASSPGPTNEKLFF
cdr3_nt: TGCGCCAGCAGCCCAGGGCCAACTAATGAAAAACTGTTTTTT

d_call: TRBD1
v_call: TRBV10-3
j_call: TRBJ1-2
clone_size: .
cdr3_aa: CAISETGEGGYTF
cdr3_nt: TGTGCCATCAGTGAGACAGGGGAAGGTGGCTACACCTTC

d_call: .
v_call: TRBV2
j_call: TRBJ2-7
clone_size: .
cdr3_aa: CASSGWAGPYEQYF
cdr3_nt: TGTGCCAGCAGTGGTTGGGCGGGACCCTACGAGCAGTACTTC

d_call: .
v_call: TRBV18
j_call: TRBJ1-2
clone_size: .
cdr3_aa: CASSPLSYNYGYTF
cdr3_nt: TGTGCCAGCTCACCACTGAGTTATAACTATGGCTACACCTTC

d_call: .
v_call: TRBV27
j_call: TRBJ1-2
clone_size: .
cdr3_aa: CASSLLGQGNYGYTF
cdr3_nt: TGTGCCAGCAGTTTACTAGGGCAGGGCAACTATGGCTACACCTTC

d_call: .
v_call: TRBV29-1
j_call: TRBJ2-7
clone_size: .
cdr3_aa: CSVESGVGEQYF
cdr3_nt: TGCAGCGTGGAGTCAGGGGTTGGCGAGCAGTACTTC

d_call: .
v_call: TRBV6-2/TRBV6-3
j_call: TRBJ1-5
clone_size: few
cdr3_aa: CASSLGLPNQPQHF
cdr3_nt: TGTGCCAGCAGTCTGGGACTGCCAAATCAGCCCCAGCATTTT

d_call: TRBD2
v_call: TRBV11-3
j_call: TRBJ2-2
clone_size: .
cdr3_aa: CASSHGGANIGELFF
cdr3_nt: TGTGCCAGCAGCCACGGGGGGGCGAACATCGGGGAGCTGTTTTTT

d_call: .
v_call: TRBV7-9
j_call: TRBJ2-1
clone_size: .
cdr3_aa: CASSLVDEQFF
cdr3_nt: TGTGCCAGCAGCTTAGTCGATGAGCAGTTCTTC

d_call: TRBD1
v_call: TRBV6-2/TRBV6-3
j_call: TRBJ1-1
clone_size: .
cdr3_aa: CASSYGAGGWSTEAFF
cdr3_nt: TGTGCCAGCAGTTACGGGGCAGGGGGCTGGAGCACTGAAGCTTTCTTT

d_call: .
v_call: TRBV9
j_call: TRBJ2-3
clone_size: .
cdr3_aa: CASSGTPGGPGDTQYF
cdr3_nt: TGTGCCAGCAGCGGGACACCGGGGGGCCCGGGAGATACGCAGTATTTT

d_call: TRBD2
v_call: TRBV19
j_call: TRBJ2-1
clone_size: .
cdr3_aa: CASARIAGGPGNEQFF
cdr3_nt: TGTGCCAGTGCTAGAATAGCGGGAGGGCCTGGAAATGAGCAGTTCTTC

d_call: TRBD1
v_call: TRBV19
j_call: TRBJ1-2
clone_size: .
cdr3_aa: CASTPTGTVFGYTF
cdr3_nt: TGTGCCAGTACCCCGACAGGGACTGTGTTCGGCTACACCTTC

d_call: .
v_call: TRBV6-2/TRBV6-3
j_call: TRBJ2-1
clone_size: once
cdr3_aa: CASSPPLLQGSNEQFF
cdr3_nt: TGTGCCAGCAGTCCGCCGCTCCTTCAGGGGAGCAATGAGCAGTTCTTC

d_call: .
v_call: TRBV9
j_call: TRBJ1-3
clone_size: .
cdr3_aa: CASSVGGAAGNTIYF
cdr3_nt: TGTGCCAGCAGCGTTGGGGGGGCGGCCGGAAACACCATATATTTT

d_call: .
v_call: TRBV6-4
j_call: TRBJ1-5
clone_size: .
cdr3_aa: CASSVGASQPQHF
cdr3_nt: TGTGCCAGCAGTGTGGGGGCGAGTCAGCCCCAGCATTTT

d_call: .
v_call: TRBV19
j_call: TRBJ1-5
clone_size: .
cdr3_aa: CASRVQVPNQPQHF
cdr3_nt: TGTGCCAGTAGGGTACAGGTCCCCAATCAGCCCCAGCATTTT

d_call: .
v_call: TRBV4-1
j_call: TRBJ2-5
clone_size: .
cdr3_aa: CASSQDGPGQGTQYF
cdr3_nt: TGCGCCAGCAGCCAAGACGGGCCGGGCCAGGGGACCCAGTACTTC

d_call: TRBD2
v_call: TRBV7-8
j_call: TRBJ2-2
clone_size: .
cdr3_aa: CASSAAYSGGGTGELFF
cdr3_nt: TGTGCCAGCAGCGCCGCTTATAGCGGGGGGGGTACCGGGGAGCTGTTTTTT

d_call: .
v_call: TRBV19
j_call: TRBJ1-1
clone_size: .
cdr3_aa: CASSIEVRTEAFF
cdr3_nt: TGTGCCAGTAGTATAGAGGTACGGACTGAAGCTTTCTTT

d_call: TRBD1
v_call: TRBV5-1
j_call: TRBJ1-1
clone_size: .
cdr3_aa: CASKLDREVAEAFF
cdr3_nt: TGCGCCAGCAAATTGGACAGGGAAGTGGCTGAAGCTTTCTTT